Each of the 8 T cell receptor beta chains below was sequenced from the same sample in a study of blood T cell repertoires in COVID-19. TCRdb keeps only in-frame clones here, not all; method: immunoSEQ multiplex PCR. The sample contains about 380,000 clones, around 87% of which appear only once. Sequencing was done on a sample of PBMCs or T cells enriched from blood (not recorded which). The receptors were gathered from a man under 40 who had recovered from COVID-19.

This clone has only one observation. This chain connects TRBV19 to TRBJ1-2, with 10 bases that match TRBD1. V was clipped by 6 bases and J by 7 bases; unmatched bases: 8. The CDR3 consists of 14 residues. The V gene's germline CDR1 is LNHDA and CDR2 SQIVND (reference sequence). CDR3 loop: CASSSGQGVSGYTF. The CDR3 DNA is TGTGCCAGTAGCTCTGGACAGGGGGTTTCTGGCTACACCTTC.

The CDR3 loop is CAISDLQGYGYTF. CDR3 DNA: TGTGCCATCAGTGACCTACAGGGATATGGCTACACCTTC. V usage is TRBV10-3 and J usage is TRBJ1-2, with D perhaps matching TRBD1 (6 bases). Trimming left V 3 bases short and J 5 bases short, with 10 bases between. The CDR3 has 13 residues. CDR1 and CDR2 (germline): ENHRY, SYGVKD.

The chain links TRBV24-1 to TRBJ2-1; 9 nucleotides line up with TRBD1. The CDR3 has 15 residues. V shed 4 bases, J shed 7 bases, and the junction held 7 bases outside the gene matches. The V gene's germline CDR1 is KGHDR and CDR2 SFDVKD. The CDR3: CATSEAGTGKNEQFF. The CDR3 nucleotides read TGTGCCACCAGTGAAGCCGGGACAGGGAAGAATGAGCAGTTCTTC.

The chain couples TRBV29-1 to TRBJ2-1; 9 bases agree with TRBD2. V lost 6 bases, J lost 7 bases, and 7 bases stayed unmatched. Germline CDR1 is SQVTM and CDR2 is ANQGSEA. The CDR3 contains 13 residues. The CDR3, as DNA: TGCAGCGTCTCCCGCGGGGGGGGGAATGAGCAGTTCTTC. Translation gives CSVSRGGGNEQFF.

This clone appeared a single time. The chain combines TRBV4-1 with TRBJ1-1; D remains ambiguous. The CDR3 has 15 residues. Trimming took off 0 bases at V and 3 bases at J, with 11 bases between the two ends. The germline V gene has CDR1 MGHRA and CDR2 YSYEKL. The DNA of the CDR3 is TGCGCCAGCAGCCAAGAGCCTCAGGTACACACTGAAGCTTTCTTT. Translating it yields CASSQEPQVHTEAFF.

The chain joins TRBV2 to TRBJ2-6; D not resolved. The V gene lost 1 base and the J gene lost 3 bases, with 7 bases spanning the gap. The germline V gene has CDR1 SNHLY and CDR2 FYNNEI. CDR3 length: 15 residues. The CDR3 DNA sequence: TGTGCCAGCAGTGAAGATAGAAGTGGGGCCAACGTCCTGACTTTC. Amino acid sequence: CASSEDRSGANVLTF.

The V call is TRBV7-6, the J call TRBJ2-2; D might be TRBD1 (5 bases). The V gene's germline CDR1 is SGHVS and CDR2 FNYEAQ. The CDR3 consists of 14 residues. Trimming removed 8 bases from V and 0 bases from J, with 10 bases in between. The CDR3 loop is CASGQGTNTGELFF. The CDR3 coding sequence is TGTGCCAGCGGCCAGGGTACGAACACCGGGGAGCTGTTTTTT.

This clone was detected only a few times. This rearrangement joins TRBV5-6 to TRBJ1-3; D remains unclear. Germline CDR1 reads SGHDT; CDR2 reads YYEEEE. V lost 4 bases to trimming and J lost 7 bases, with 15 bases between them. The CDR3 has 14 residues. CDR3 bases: TGTGCCAGCAGCCGGCCATGGTCCGGGAACACCATATATTTT. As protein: CASSRPWSGNTIYF. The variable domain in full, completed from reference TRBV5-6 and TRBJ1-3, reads DAGVTQSPTHLIKTRGQQVTLRCSPKSGHDTVSWYQQALGQGPQFIFQYYEEEERQRGNFPDRFSGHQFPNYSSELNVNALLLGDSALYLCASSRPWSGNTIYFGEGSWLTVV.